This T cell receptor beta chain appears in the sequencing data of a study of cytomegalovirus exposure and HLA in healthy donors. Study overall: The platform used for the roughly 120 validation repertoires matched that of the 666 first-cohort repertoires, a later analysis reported.

General observations from the study: The finding came from a later analysis; first-cohort TCR clusters tended to co-occur in the roughly 120 validation repertoires. Three of the chains that were CMV-associated were confirmed in vitro to be specific for CMV antigens.

In the case of this clone: The antigen is unknown.

Produced via immunoSEQ multiplex PCR; TCRdb's table is partial and in-frame only. In the table there are approximately 270,000 clones, about 88% of which are singletons. J gave up 4 bases and V 6 bases, and 9 bases lay outside the gene matches. The germline gives CDR1 MDHEN, CDR2 SYDVKM. The CDR3 extends over 15 amino acids. The V call is TRBV28, the J call TRBJ1-5, with 7 positions matching TRBD1. Sequences were obtained from PBMCs. This TCR was sampled from a man in his late teens or twenties in good health and CMV-seropositive. The CDR3 loop reads CASSPIDRANQPQHF. CDR3 nucleotides: TGTGCCAGCAGCCCCATTGACAGGGCAAATCAGCCCCAGCATTTT.